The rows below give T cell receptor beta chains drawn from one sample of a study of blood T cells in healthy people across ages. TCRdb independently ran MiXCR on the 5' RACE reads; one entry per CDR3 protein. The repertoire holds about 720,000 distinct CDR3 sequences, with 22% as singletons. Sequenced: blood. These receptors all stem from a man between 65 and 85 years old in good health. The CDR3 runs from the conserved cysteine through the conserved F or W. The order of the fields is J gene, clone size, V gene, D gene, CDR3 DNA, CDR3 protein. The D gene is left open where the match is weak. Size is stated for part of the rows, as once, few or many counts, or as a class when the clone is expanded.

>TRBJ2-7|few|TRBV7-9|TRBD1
TGTGCCAGCAGCTTAACAGGGGTGGGTGAGCAGTACTTC
CASSLTGVGEQYF
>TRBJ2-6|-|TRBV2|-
TGTGCCAGCAGTGGATTCCGTAGCTCTGGGGCCAACGTCCTGACTTTC
CASSGFRSSGANVLTF
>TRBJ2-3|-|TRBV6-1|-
TGTGCCAGCAGTGAAGAGCCTCGCACACATACGCAGTATTTT
CASSEEPRTHTQYF
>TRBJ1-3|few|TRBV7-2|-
TGTGCCAGCAGCACCCGCAGCGGCCCAGGAGGAAACACCATATATTTT
CASSTRSGPGGNTIYF
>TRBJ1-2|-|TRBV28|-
TGTGCCAGCAGGGCGCGTATTTCGGGCTATGGCTACACCTTC
CASRARISGYGYTF
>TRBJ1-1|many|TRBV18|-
TGTGCCAGCTCCCCATTGGGGACTGAAGCTTTCTTT
CASSPLGTEAFF
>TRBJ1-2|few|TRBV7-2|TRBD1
TGTGCCAGCAGCCCCCGGACAGGGATCGATGTAGGTGGCTACACCTTC
CASSPRTGIDVGGYTF
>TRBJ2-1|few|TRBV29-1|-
TGCAGCGTTGAAGGGCCAGTAACCGTCGATGAGCAGTTCTTC
CSVEGPVTVDEQFF
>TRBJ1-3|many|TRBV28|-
TGTGCCAGCAGTACCTCGACGAGCTCTGGAAACACCATATATTTT
CASSTSTSSGNTIYF
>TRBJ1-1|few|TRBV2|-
TGTGCCAGCATGAAGACAGAGACGAACACTGAAGCTTTCTTT
CASMKTETNTEAFF
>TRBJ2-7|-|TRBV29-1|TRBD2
TGCAGCGTATCGCCGGGACTAGCGATCTACGAGCAGTACTTC
CSVSPGLAIYEQYF
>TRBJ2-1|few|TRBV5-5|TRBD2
TGTGCCAGTTCCGGACTAGCGAAGGACAATGAGCAGTTCTTC
CASSGLAKDNEQFF
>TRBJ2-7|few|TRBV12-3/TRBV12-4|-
TGTGCCAGCAGTTTAACGACGTTTACCTACGAGCAGTACTTC
CASSLTTFTYEQYF
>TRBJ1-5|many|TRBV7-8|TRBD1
TGTGCCAGCAGCTTGACCGGGACAGGGCTCCTTTATAGCAATCAGCCCCAGCATTTT
CASSLTGTGLLYSNQPQHF
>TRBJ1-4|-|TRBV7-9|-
TGTGCCAGCAGCTCCGGGACCATAGGTGAAAAACTGTTTTTT
CASSSGTIGEKLFF
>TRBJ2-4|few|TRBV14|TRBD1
TGTGCCAGCAGCCGACAGGGGGCTATAGCCAAAAACATTCAGTACTTC
CASSRQGAIAKNIQYF
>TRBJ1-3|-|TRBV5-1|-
TGCGCCAGCAGCTTGGCGGGCATCTCTGGAAACACCATATATTTT
CASSLAGISGNTIYF
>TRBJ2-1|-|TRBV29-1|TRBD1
TGCAGCGTTGAAGGAGACCGGGACAGAAGCTCCTACAATGAGCAGTTCTTC
CSVEGDRDRSSYNEQFF
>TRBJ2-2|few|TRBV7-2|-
TGTGCCAGCAGCTTAGAATCTCAGGTGCTGTTTTTT
CASSLESQVLFF
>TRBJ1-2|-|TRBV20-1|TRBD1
TGCAGTGCCCTGGACAGGATCAGCTACACCTTC
CSALDRISYTF
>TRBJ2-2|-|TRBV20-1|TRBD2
TGCAGTGCTAGAGATGGGTCTAGCGGGAGCGCCGGGGAGCTGTTTTTT
CSARDGSSGSAGELFF
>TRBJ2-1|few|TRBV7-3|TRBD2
TGTGCCAGCAGCTTAAGCACTAGCGGGAGTGATGAGCAGTTCTTC
CASSLSTSGSDEQFF
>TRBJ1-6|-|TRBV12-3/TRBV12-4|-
TGTGCCAGCAGGGAACAGATCTATAGTTCACCCCTCCACTTT
CASREQIYSSPLHF
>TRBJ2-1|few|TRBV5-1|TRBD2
TGCGCCAGCAGCTTGGCGCATATGGCGGGAGGTCAGAGGAATGAGCAGTTCTTC
CASSLAHMAGGQRNEQFF
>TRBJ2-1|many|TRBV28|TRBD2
TGTGCCAGCAGGGTGACTAGCGGGGGGTTTGATGAGCAGTTCTTC
CASRVTSGGFDEQFF
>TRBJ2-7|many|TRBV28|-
TGTGCCAGCAGTTCCGCCCGGGACATCTTTAACGAGCAGTACTTC
CASSSARDIFNEQYF
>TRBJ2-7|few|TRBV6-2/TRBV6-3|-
TGTGCCAGCAGTTACTCGGGGGTTTACGAGCAGTACTTC
CASSYSGVYEQYF
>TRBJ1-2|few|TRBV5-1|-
TGCGCCAGCAGCTTGGACAGGCCGGAAGTTAAGGGCTACACCTTC
CASSLDRPEVKGYTF
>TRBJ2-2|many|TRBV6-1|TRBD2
TGTGCCAGCAGTGAAGCGGTCCTAGCGGGGGGGCTGGACGGGGAGCTGTTTTTT
CASSEAVLAGGLDGELFF
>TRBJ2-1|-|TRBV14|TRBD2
TGTGCCAGCAGCCTTATGAGCGGGAGAAGATACAATGAGCAGTTCTTC
CASSLMSGRRYNEQFF
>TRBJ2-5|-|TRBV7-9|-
TGTGCCAGCAGCTTAGTTCTGGCAGCCGCGGAGACCCAGTACTTC
CASSLVLAAAETQYF
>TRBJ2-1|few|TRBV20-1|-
TGCAGTGCTAGACGAGTGCGCAATGAGCAGTTCTTC
CSARRVRNEQFF
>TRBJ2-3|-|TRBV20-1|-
TGCAGTGCTAGTGGGCAGGGGCCAGATACGCAGTATTTT
CSASGQGPDTQYF
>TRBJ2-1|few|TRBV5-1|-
TGCGCCAGCAGCTTGGACACCAATGAGCAGTTCTTC
CASSLDTNEQFF
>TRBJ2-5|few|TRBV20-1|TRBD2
TGCAGTGCTAGGCGACTAGCGGGAGTTGGGACCCAGTACTTC
CSARRLAGVGTQYF
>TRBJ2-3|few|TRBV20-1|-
TGCAGTGCCCGACCCCGGTGGGGCTTCACAGATACGCAGTATTTT
CSARPRWGFTDTQYF
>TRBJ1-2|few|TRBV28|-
TGTGCCAGCAGTTCAGGGGCCCGAAACTATGGCTACACCTTC
CASSSGARNYGYTF
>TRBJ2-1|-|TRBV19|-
TGTGCCAGTAGTCCCTGGGCGTCGGGCAATGAGCAGTTCTTC
CASSPWASGNEQFF
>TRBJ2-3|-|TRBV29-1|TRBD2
TGCAGCGTTGGTTATGGGGGGGGTAGTGTGGTAGATACGCAGTATTTT
CSVGYGGGSVVDTQYF
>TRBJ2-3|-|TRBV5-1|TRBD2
TGCGCCAGCAGCTTGGCCGAGACTAGCGGGGGGGTAACAGATACGCAGTATTTT
CASSLAETSGGVTDTQYF
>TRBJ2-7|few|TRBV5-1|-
TGCGCCAGCGGCTTCCTGGGGGAGCAGTACTTC
CASGFLGEQYF
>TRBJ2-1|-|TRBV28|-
TGTGCCACCCTTCGCGTTTACAATGAGCAGTTCTTC
CATLRVYNEQFF
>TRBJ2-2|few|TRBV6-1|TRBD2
TGTGCCAGCACCCGACTAGCGGGAGTCTCGGACACCGGGGAGCTGTTTTTT
CASTRLAGVSDTGELFF
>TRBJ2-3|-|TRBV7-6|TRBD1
TGTGCCAGCAGTCAAACGCTACAGGGGTATACGCAGTATTTT
CASSQTLQGYTQYF
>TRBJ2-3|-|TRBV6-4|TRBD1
TGTGCCAGCAGTGAAAGGGACAGACCTACAGATACGCAGTATTTT
CASSERDRPTDTQYF
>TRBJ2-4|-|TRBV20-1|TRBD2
TGCAGTGCTAGAGATGAGGTAGCGGGGATCAAAAACATTCAGTACTTC
CSARDEVAGIKNIQYF
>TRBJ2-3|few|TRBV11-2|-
TGTGCCAGCAGCGGGACGTATAGCACAGATACGCAGTATTTT
CASSGTYSTDTQYF
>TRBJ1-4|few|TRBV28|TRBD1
TGTGCCAGCAGTTTCCGGACAGGGCTAACTAATGAAAAACTGTTTTTT
CASSFRTGLTNEKLFF